This T cell receptor beta chain was captured by sequencing in a study of T cell repertoires in cytomegalovirus infection. Study details: Both CMV infection and a matching HLA type were indicated by public TCR beta signatures. Findings and limits, study-wide: CMV-specific TCR beta clonotypes restricted by HLA-C were the ones dominating the ex vivo response.

One entry per CDR3 protein results from TCRdb running MiXCR on the reads. The table lists about 600,000 distinct CDR3 sequences, 20% to 30% of them singletons. Points on this clonotype: Its antigen is not identified.

The sequencing sample was made of CD8+ T cells from PBMCs. This clonotype was obtained from a human donor in good health (CMV status not recorded). Some clones in this sample may be carry-over from other donors' samples.

The CDR3 nucleotides are TGCGCCACCTCGGGGGACCATCGTTACAATGAGCAGTTCTTC. This sequence encodes CATSGDHRYNEQFF. This chain links TRBV5-1 with TRBJ2-1, with D possibly matching TRBD2 (6 bases). The CDR3 extends over 14 amino acids. V was shortened by 9 bases and J by 4 bases, with 17 bases between the two germline ends. The germline V gene has CDR1 SGHRS and CDR2 YFSETQ.